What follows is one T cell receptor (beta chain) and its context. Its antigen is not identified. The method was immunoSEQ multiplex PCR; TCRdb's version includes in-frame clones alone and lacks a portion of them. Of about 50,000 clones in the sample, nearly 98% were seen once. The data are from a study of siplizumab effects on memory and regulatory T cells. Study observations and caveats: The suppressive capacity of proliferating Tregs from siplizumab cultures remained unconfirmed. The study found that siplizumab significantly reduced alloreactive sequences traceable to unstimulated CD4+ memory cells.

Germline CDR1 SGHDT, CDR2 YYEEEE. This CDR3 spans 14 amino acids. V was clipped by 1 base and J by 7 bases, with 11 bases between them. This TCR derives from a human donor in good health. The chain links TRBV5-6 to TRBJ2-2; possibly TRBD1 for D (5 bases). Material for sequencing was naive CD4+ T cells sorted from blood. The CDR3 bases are TGTGCCAGCAGCTTGACTCAGGGTTTCGGGGAGCTGTTTTTT. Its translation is CASSLTQGFGELFF. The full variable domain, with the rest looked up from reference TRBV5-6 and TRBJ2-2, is DAGVTQSPTHLIKTRGQQVTLRCSPKSGHDTVSWYQQALGQGPQFIFQYYEEEERQRGNFPDRFSGHQFPNYSSELNVNALLLGDSALYLCASSLTQGFGELFFGEGSRLTVL.